Listed here is a single TCR beta chain. Using immunoSEQ multiplex PCR, the repertoire was profiled, and TCRdb retains in-frame clones only, with some absent. This sample has about 70,000 clones, with roughly 86% found just once. Germline V gene sequence: CDR1 SGHTA, CDR2 FQGNSA. The CDR3 is 13 amino acids. V lost 2 bases and J 9 bases, leaving 11 bases between the germline ends. This entry comes from a study of blood T cell repertoires in COVID-19. The chain joins TRBV7-2 to TRBJ2-1; D possibly corresponds to TRBD2 (5 bases). This TCR derives from a human donor in a cohort sampled during active COVID-19. Sequenced input: peripheral blood. For the CDR3, the DNA is TGTGCCAGCAGCTTAAGCTCGGCGGGTGAGCAGTTCTTC. Protein product: CASSLSSAGEQFF.